A selection of T cell receptor beta chains follows, all from one sample in a study of OX40 agonist ivuxolimab in advanced cancers. Produced via immunoSEQ multiplex PCR; TCRdb's table is partial and in-frame only. The sample consists of tens of thousands of clones, roughly 90% of them appearing once. Specimen: CD4+ or CD8+ T cells sorted from blood, collected in a trial of the OX40 agonist ivuxolimab. The receptors derive from an adult with an advanced solid tumor such as melanoma, head and neck, liver or kidney cancer. The CDR3 runs from the conserved cysteine through the conserved F or W.

v_call: TRBV5-5
j_call: TRBJ1-4
cdr3_aa: CASSLFRTGNEKLFF

v_call: TRBV7-2
j_call: TRBJ1-6
cdr3_aa: CASSGGARQYNSPLHF

v_call: TRBV6-1
j_call: TRBJ1-5
cdr3_aa: CASNRRDPSLPQHF

v_call: TRBV18
j_call: TRBJ1-3
cdr3_aa: CASSPSRDVGNTIYF

v_call: TRBV9
j_call: TRBJ2-3
cdr3_aa: CASSPSGSTDTQYF

v_call: TRBV5-6
j_call: TRBJ1-1
cdr3_aa: CASSRRGVNTEAFF

v_call: TRBV19
j_call: TRBJ2-1
cdr3_aa: CASSPSETYNEQFF

v_call: TRBV10-3
j_call: TRBJ2-3
cdr3_aa: CAISSPPGLAGEDTQYF

v_call: TRBV4-1
j_call: TRBJ2-7
cdr3_aa: CASSQDGGPTYEQYF

v_call: TRBV6-5
j_call: TRBJ2-1
cdr3_aa: CASSYDRELFNEQFF

v_call: TRBV25-1
j_call: TRBJ2-2
cdr3_aa: CASSESGPTNTGELFF

v_call: TRBV18
j_call: TRBJ1-5
cdr3_aa: CASAGDLNQPQHF

v_call: TRBV28
j_call: TRBJ2-7
cdr3_aa: CASSPQLGTTQQYF

v_call: TRBV19
j_call: TRBJ1-1
cdr3_aa: CASSWVGGDTEAFF

v_call: TRBV6-6
j_call: TRBJ2-7
cdr3_aa: CASTPPAHDEQYF

v_call: TRBV18
j_call: TRBJ2-7
cdr3_aa: CASSVQGAGTSEQYF

v_call: TRBV6-1
j_call: TRBJ1-2
cdr3_aa: CASSEAQGANTNYGYTF

v_call: TRBV5-1
j_call: TRBJ2-1
cdr3_aa: CASSPGPGLAGGNEQFF

v_call: TRBV19
j_call: TRBJ2-2
cdr3_aa: CASSMGTSGTRPRESTGELFF

v_call: TRBV5-6
j_call: TRBJ2-5
cdr3_aa: CASSLYERTLGETQYF

v_call: TRBV4-3
j_call: TRBJ1-2
cdr3_aa: CASSQGIGFDYGYTF

v_call: TRBV19
j_call: TRBJ1-5
cdr3_aa: CASNLGTVFRQPQHF